A selection of T cell receptor beta chains follows, all from one sample in a study of CD8+CD57+ T cells in acquired aplastic anemia. TCRdb reprocessed the reads with MiXCR, giving one entry per CDR3 protein. Of more than 150,000 distinct CDR3 sequences detected, 40% to 55% appear once; the ten largest clones hold 8.5% to 10%. Sequencing used sorted CD4+, CD8+, or CD8+CD57+ T cells (not recorded which) from PBMCs. The origin of the receptors is a human donor with aplastic anemia. Each CDR3 is given with its conserved first and last residue. The order of the fields is clone size, V gene, D gene, J gene, CDR3 protein, CDR3 DNA. The D gene is left open where the match is weak. The listing skips clone size in some rows; elsewhere it reads once, few, many or a size class.

many	TRBV5-5	.	TRBJ2-7	CASSLRGADYEQYF	TGTGCCAGCAGCTTACGGGGGGCGGACTACGAGCAGTACTTC
many	TRBV7-2	.	TRBJ2-5	CASGQRGRETQYF	TGTGCCAGCGGTCAGAGGGGACGGGAGACCCAGTACTTC
many	TRBV6-5	.	TRBJ2-3	CASSYSRSGSDTQYF	TGTGCCAGCAGTTACTCGAGGTCGGGGTCAGATACGCAGTATTTT
.	TRBV20-1	.	TRBJ2-7	CSGTAREQYF	TGCAGCGGGACCGCCCGCGAGCAGTACTTC
.	TRBV7-3	TRBD2	TRBJ2-5	CASRSDPKEKRGDQETQYF	TGTGCCAGCAGGTCAGACCCCAAGGAGAAGCGGGGGGACCAAGAGACCCAGTACTTC
many	TRBV24-1	TRBD2	TRBJ2-1	CATSDPSPSGKNYNEQFF	TGTGCCACCAGTGATCCCTCCCCCAGCGGGAAAAACTACAATGAGCAGTTCTTC
many	TRBV7-3	TRBD1	TRBJ1-1	CASSLRDRDGSTEAFF	TGTGCCAGCAGCTTACGGGACAGGGATGGGAGCACTGAAGCTTTCTTT
once	TRBV7-2	TRBD1	TRBJ1-6	CASSSRTGTSPLHF	TGTGCCAGCAGCTCCAGGACAGGGACCTCACCCCTCCACTTT
many	TRBV7-2	.	TRBJ1-5	CASSLYRGNSNQPQHF	TGTGCCAGCAGCTTATATCGAGGGAACAGCAATCAGCCCCAGCATTTT
many	TRBV14	TRBD2	TRBJ2-1	CASSRWTSGSKNEQFF	TGTGCCAGCAGCCGATGGACTAGCGGGAGTAAAAATGAGCAGTTCTTC
many	TRBV4-2	.	TRBJ2-5	CASSQRVGIGETQYF	TGTGCCAGCAGCCAACGAGTCGGGATCGGGGAGACCCAGTACTTC
.	TRBV7-9	.	TRBJ2-7	CATTKGLTYEQYF	TGTGCCACCACAAAGGGACTCACCTACGAGCAGTACTTC
many	TRBV5-1	.	TRBJ1-6	CASSIRLDSYNSPLHF	TGCGCCAGCAGCATACGACTTGACTCCTATAATTCACCCCTCCACTTT
.	TRBV18	TRBD1	TRBJ1-2	CASSSTGGEEGYTF	TGTGCCAGCTCCTCGACAGGGGGCGAGGAGGGCTACACCTTC
many	TRBV19	.	TRBJ1-3	CASSIPKRQISGNTIYF	TGTGCCAGTAGTATTCCAAAGCGACAGATCTCTGGAAACACCATATATTTT
once	TRBV7-6	.	TRBJ2-5	CASSPPGQETQYF	TGTGCCAGCAGCCCACCGGGACAAGAGACCCAGTACTTC
.	TRBV15	.	TRBJ1-2	CATSRDLHNYGYTF	TGTGCCACCAGCAGAGATCTTCATAACTATGGCTACACCTTC
.	TRBV7-2	.	TRBJ2-7	CASSLASSYEQYF	TGTGCCAGCAGTTTAGCCTCATCCTACGAGCAGTACTTC
many	TRBV4-1	.	TRBJ1-1	CASSAQGKNTEAFF	TGCGCCAGCAGCGCCCAGGGGAAGAACACTGAAGCTTTCTTT
.	TRBV5-1	.	TRBJ2-3	CASSLIPSIGPDTQYF	TGCGCCAGCAGCTTGATTCCTAGTATAGGCCCAGATACGCAGTATTTT
many	TRBV7-3	TRBD1	TRBJ1-2	CASRTGVYGYTF	TGTGCCAGCAGGACAGGGGTCTATGGCTACACCTTC
few	TRBV10-1	.	TRBJ2-3	CASSESGTGDTQYF	TGCGCCAGCAGTGAGTCGGGGACCGGAGATACGCAGTATTTT
.	TRBV20-1	.	TRBJ2-1	CSAARQVLRLF	TGCAGTGCCGCCCGACAGGTCCTACGACTCTTC
few	TRBV9	TRBD1	TRBJ1-3	CASSTGQLTSGNTIYF	TGTGCCAGCAGCACGGGACAGCTGACCTCTGGAAACACCATATATTTT
once	TRBV2	.	TRBJ2-6	CASSDRDRVLTF	TGTGCCAGCAGTGACCGGGACCGCGTCCTGACTTTC